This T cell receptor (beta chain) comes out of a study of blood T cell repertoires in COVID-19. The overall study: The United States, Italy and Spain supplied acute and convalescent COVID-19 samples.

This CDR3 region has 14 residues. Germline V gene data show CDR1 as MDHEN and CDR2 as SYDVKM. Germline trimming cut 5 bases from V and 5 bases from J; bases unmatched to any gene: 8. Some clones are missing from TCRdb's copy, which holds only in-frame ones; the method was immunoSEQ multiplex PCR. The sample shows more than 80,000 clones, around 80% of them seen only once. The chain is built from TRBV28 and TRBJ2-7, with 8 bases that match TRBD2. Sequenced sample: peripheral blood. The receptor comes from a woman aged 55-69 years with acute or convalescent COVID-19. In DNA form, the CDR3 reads TGTGCCAGCAGTCCGCGGACGGGAGGGCACGAGCAGTACTTC. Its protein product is CASSPRTGGHEQYF.